This T cell receptor beta chain was sequenced during a study of T cell repertoires in cytomegalovirus infection. Across the whole study: Matching HLA type and CMV infection were both indicated by public TCR beta signatures. The study's findings and limits: What dominated the ex vivo response were HLA-C-restricted CMV-specific TCR beta clonotypes. Pooled public TCR beta family frequency picked out CMV carriers with the relevant HLA.

Worth noting for this clonotype: What it recognizes is unknown.

TCRdb processed the reads anew with MiXCR; each CDR3 protein has one entry. Here the sample spans 400,000 to 550,000 distinct CDR3 sequences, 11% being singletons. The CDR3 is 16 residues long. CDR1 is LGHNA and CDR2 is YNFKEQ in the germline V gene. J lost 2 bases, V lost 1 base, and 3 bases had no gene match. The genes are TRBV4-2 and TRBJ1-5, with 9 bases matching TRBD1. The sample was PBMCs. The sequence was collected from a human donor in good health (CMV status not recorded). Some clones in this sample may be carry-over from other donors' samples. In DNA, the CDR3 is TGTGCCAGCAGCCAAGGGGGACAGGGTGGCAATCAGCCCCAGCATTTT. Encoded protein: CASSQGGQGGNQPQHF.